This record concerns one T cell receptor (beta chain) sequence. The assay was immunoSEQ multiplex PCR, and TCRdb's table has in-frame clones only and misses some. The table includes hundreds of thousands of clones, about 88% detected once. The CDR3 is 14 amino acids. V lost 5 bases and J lost 3; bases outside the gene matches: 2. The germline gives CDR1 SEHNR, CDR2 FQNEAQ (reference sequence). The data are from a study of blood T cell repertoires in COVID-19. The sequencing input was PBMCs or T cells enriched from blood (not recorded which). The receptor was derived from a woman in her forties who had recovered from COVID-19. This chain uses TRBV7-9 with TRBJ2-5; 11 bases map to TRBD1. Here the CDR3 reads CASSRTGGEETQYF. In nucleotides, the CDR3 is TGTGCCAGCAGCCGGACAGGGGGCGAAGAGACCCAGTACTTC.